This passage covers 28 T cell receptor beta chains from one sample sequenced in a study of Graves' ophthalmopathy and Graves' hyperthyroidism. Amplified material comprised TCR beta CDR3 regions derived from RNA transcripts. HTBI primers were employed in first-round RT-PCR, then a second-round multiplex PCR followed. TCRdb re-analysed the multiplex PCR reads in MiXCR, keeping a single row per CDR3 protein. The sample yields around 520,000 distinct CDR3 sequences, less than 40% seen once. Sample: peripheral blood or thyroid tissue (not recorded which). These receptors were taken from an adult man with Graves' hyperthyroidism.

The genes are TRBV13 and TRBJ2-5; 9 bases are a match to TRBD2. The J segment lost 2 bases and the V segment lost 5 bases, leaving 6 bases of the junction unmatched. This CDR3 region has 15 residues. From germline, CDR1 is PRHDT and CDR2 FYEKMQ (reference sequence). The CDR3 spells CASSHLTSGQETQYF. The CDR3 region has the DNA TGTGCCAGCAGCCACCTGACTAGCGGACAAGAGACCCAGTACTTC. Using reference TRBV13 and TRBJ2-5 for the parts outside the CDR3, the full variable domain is AAGVIQSPRHLIKEKRETATLKCYPIPRHDTVYWYQQGPGQDPQFLISFYEKMQSDKGSIPDRFSAQQFSDYHSELNMSSLELGDSALYFCASSHLTSGQETQYFGPGTRLLVL.

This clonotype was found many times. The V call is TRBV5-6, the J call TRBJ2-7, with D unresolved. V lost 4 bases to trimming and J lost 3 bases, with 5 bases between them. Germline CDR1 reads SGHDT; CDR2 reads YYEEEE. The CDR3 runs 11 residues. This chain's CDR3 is CASSVNYEQYF. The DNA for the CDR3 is TGTGCCAGCAGCGTGAACTACGAGCAGTACTTC.

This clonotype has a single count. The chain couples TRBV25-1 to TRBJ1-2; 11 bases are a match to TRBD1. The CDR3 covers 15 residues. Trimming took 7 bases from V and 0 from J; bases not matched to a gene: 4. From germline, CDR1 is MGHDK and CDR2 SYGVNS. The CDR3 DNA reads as TGTGCCAGCATCCTGGGACAGGGGGCTAACTATGGCTACACCTTC. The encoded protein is CASILGQGANYGYTF.

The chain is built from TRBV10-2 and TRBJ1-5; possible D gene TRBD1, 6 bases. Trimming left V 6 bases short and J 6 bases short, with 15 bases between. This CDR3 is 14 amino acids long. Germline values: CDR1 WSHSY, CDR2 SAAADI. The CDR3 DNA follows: TGCGCCAGCAGAGCTGGGGCAGGGGTTCAGCCCCAGCATTTT. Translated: CASRAGAGVQPQHF.

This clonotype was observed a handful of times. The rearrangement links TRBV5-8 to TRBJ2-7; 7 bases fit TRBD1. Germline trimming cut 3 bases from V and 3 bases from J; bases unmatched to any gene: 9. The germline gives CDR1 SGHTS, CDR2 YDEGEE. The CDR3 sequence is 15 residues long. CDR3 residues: CASSYTTGVYYEQYF. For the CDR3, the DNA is TGTGCCAGCAGCTATACTACAGGGGTTTACTACGAGCAGTACTTC.

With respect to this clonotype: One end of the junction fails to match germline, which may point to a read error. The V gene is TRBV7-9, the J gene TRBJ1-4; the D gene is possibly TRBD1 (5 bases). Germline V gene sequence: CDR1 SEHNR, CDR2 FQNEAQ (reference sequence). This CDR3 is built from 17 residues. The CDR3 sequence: CASSPAGWGSGNDKLFF. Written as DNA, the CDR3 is TGTGCCAGCAGCCCTGCCGGGTGGGGCAGCGGAAATGACAAACTGTTTTTT.

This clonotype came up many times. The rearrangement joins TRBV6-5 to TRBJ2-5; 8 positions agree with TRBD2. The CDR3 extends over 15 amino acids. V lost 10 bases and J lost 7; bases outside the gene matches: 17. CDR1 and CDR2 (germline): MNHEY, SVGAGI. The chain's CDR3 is CATSFTSGSIGTQYF. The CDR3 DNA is TGTGCCACCAGCTTTACTAGCGGCTCCATAGGGACCCAGTACTTC.

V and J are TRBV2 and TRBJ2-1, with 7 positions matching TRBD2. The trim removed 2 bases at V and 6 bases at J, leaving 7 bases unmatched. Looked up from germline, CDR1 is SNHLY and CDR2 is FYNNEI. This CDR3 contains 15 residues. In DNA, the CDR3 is TGTGCCAGCAGTGAATGGCTAGCGGAAGCCAATGAGCAGTTCTTC. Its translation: CASSEWLAEANEQFF.

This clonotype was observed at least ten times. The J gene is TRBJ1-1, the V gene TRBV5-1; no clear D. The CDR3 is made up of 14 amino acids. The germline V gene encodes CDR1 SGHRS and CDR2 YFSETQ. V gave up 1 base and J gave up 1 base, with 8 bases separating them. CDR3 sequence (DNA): TGCGCCAGCAGCTTGAGCGTAACGAACACTGAAGCTTTCTTT. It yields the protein CASSLSVTNTEAFF.

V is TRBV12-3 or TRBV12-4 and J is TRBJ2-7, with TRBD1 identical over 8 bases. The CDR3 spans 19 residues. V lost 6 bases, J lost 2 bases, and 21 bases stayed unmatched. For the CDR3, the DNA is TGTGCCAGCAGCCCGGGTGGGGGCAGGGGGCGAAGTTTTCCCTACGAGCAGTACTTC. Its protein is CASSPGGGRGRSFPYEQYF.

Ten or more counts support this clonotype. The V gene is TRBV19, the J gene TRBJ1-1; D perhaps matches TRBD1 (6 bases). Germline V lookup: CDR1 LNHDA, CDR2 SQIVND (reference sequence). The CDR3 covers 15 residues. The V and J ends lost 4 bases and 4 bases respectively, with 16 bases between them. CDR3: CASSRGGGRGTEAFF. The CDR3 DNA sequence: TGTGCCAGTAGTAGGGGGGGGGGCCGAGGCACTGAAGCTTTCTTT.

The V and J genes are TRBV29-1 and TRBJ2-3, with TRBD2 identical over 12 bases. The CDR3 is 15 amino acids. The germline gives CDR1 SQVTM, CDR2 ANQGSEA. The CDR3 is CTLAGGPDSTDTQYF. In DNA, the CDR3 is TGCACCCTAGCGGGAGGGCCAGATAGCACAGATACGCAGTATTTT.

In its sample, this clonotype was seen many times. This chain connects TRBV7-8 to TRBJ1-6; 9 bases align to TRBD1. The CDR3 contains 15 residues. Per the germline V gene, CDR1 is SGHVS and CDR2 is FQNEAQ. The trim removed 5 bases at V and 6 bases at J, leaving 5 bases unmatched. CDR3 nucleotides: TGTGCCAGCAGCATAACAGGGGGCAGTAATTCACCCCTCCACTTT. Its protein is CASSITGGSNSPLHF.

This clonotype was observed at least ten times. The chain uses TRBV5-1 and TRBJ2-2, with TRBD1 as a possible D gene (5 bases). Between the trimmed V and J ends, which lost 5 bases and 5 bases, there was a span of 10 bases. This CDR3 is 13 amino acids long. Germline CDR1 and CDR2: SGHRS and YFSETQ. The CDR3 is CASRPQGTGELFF. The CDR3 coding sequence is TGCGCCAGCAGGCCGCAGGGAACCGGGGAGCTGTTTTTT.

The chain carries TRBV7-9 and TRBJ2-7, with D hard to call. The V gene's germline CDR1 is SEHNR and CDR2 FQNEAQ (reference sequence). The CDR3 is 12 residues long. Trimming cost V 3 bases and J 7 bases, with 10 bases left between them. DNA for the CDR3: TGTGCCAGCAGCTTCGGGTACAATGAGCAGTACTTC. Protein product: CASSFGYNEQYF.

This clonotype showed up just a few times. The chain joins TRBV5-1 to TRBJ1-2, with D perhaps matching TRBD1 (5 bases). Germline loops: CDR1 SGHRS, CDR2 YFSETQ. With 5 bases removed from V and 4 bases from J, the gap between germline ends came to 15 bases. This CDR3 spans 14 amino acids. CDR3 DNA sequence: TGCGCCAGCAGGGCGGGACTCTCGGTCTATGGCTACACCTTC. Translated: CASRAGLSVYGYTF.

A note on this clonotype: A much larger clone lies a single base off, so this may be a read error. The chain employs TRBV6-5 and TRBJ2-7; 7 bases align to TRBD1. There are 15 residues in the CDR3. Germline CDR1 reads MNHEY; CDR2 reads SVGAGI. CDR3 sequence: CARSPSPGQIYEQYF. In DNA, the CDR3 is TGTGCCCGCAGTCCGTCCCCGGGACAGATCTACGAGCAGTACTTC.

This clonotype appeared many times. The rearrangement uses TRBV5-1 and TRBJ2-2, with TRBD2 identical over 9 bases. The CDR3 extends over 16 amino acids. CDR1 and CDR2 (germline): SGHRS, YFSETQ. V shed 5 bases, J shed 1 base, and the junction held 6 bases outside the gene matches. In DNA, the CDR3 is TGCGCCAGCAGTAACCTAGCGGGAAGGAACACCGGGGAGCTGTTTTTT. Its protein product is CASSNLAGRNTGELFF.

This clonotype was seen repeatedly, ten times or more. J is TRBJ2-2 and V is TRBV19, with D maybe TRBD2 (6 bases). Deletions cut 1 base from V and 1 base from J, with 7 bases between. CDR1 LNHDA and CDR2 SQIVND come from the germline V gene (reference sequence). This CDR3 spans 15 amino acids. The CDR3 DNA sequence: TGTGCCAGTAGTATAGCGGGAGTGAACACCGGGGAGCTGTTTTTT. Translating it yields CASSIAGVNTGELFF.

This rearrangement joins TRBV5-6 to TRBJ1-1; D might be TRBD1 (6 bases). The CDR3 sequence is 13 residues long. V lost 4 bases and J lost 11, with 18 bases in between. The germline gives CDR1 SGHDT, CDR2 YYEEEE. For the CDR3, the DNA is TGTGCCAGCAGCCAGGGGTACGAAGGCGCGGCTTTCTTT. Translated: CASSQGYEGAAFF.

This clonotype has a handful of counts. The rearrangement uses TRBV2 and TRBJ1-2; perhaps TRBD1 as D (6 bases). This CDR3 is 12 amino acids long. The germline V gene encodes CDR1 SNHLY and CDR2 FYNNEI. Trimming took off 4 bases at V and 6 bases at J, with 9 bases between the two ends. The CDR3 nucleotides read TGTGCCAGCAGTGTTTCAGGGGATGGCTACACCTTC. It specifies CASSVSGDGYTF.

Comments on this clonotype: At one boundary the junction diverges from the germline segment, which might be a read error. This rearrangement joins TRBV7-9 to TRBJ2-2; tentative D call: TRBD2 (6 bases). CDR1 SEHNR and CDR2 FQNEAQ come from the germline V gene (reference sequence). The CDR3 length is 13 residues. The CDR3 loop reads CTSSFALGGALFF. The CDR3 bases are TGTACCAGCAGCTTTGCTCTGGGCGGGGCGCTGTTTTTT. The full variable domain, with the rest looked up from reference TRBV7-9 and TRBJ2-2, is DTGVSQNPRHKITKRGQNVTFRCDPISEHNRLYWYRQTLGQGPEFLTYFQNEAQLEKSRLLSDRFSAERPKGSFSTLEIQRTEQGDSAMYLCTSSFALGGALFFGEGSRLTVL.

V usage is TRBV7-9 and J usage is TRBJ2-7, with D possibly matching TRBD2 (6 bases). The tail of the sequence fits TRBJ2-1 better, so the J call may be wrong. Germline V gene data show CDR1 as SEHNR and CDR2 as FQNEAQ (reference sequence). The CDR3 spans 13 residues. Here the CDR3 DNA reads TGTGCCAGCAGCTACCGACTAGTGAATGAGCAGTTCTTC. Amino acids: CASSYRLVNEQFF.

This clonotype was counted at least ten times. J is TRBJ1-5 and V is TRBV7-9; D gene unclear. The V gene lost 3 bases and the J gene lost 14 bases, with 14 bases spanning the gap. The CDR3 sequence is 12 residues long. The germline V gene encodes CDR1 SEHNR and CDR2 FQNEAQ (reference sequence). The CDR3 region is CASSFGGGPKHF. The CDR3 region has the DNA TGTGCCAGCAGCTTCGGAGGAGGGCCGAAGCATTTT. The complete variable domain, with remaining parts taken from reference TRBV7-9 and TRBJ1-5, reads DTGVSQNPRHKITKRGQNVTFRCDPISEHNRLYWYRQTLGQGPEFLTYFQNEAQLEKSRLLSDRFSAERPKGSFSTLEIQRTEQGDSAMYLCASSFGGGPKHFGDGTRLSIL.

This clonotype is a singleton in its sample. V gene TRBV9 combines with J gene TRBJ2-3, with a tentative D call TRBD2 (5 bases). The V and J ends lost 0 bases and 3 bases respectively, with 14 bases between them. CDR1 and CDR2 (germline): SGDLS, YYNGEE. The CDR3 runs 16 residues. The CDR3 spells CASSVDAGQGTDTQYF. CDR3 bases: TGTGCCAGCAGCGTAGATGCGGGCCAAGGAACAGATACGCAGTATTTT. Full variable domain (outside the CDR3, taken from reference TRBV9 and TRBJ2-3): DSGVTQTPKHLITATGQRVTLRCSPRSGDLSVYWYQQSLDQGLQFLIQYYNGEERAKGNILERFSAQQFPDLHSELNLSSLELGDSALYFCASSVDAGQGTDTQYFGPGTRLTVL.

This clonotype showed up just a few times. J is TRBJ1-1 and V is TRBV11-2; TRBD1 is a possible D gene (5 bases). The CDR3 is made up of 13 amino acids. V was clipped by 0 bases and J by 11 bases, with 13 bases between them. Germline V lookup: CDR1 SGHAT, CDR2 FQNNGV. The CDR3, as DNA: TGTGCCAGCAGCTTAGATGGTGGGGGGTTGGCTTTCTTT. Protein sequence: CASSLDGGGLAFF.

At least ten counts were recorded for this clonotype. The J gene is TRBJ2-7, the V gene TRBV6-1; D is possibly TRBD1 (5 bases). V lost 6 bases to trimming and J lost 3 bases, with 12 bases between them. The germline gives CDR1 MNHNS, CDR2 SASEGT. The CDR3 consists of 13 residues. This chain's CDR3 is CASSPTADYEQYF. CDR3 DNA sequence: TGTGCCAGCAGCCCGACAGCAGACTACGAGCAGTACTTC.

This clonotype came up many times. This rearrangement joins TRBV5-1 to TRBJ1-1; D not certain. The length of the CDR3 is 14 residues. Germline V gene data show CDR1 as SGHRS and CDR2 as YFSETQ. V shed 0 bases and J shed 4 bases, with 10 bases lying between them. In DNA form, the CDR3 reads TGCGCCAGCAGCTTGGTTCCAGGTGGCACTGAAGCTTTCTTT. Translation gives CASSLVPGGTEAFF.